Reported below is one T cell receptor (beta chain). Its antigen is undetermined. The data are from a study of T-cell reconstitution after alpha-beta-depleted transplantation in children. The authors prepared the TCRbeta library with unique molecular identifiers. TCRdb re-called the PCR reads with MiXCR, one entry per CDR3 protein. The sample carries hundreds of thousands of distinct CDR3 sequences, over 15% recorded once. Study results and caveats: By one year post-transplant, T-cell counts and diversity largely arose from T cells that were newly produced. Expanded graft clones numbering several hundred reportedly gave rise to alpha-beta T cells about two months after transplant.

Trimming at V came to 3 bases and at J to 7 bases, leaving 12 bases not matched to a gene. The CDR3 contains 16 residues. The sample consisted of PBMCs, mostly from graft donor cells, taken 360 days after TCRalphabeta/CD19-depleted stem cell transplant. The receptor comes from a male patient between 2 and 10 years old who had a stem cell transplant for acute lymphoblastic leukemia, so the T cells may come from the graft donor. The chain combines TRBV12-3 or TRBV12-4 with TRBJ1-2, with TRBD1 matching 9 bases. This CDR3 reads CASSLVLGTGYSGYTF. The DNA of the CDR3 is TGTGCCAGCAGTTTGGTTCTTGGGACAGGGTATTCTGGCTACACCTTC.